What follows describes a single T cell receptor (beta chain). Its specificity is unknown. As to time point: baseline, week 1 (first vaccination visit). The sample's treatment: pre-vaccination baseline after standard-of-care therapy. Germline V CDR1 and CDR2: KGHSY, FQNENV. The CDR3 extends over 13 amino acids. V gave up 8 bases and J gave up 9 bases; unmatched junction bases: 4. The data originate from a study of a mutant IDH1 vaccine in newly diagnosed glioma. Overall study context: Patients under treatment included around 60% males and about 40% females and had a mean age of about 37 years.

The protocol was immunoSEQ multiplex PCR, while the TCRdb copy is restricted to in-frame clones and leaves out a portion. This sample has around 53,000 clones, with 86% found just once. Study-wide results and caveats: The occurrence of vaccine-induced immune responses was seen in 90% to 95% of patients.

The chain joins TRBV16 to TRBJ1-6; TRBD1 aligns across 10 bases. The origin of this receptor is a middle-aged man with glioma. The sample in question was PBMCs, obtained from a glioma patient treated with radiotherapy, temozolomide or both. CDR3 nucleotide sequence: TGTGCCAGCCGAGGGACAGGGGTTTCACCCCTCCACTTT. This sequence encodes CASRGTGVSPLHF. Using reference TRBV16 and TRBJ1-6 for the parts outside the CDR3, the full variable domain is GEEVAQTPKHLVRGEGQKAKLYCAPIKGHSYVFWYQQVLKNEFKFLISFQNENVFDETGMPKERFSAKCLPNSPCSLEIQATKLEDSAVYFCASRGTGVSPLHFGNGTRLTVT.